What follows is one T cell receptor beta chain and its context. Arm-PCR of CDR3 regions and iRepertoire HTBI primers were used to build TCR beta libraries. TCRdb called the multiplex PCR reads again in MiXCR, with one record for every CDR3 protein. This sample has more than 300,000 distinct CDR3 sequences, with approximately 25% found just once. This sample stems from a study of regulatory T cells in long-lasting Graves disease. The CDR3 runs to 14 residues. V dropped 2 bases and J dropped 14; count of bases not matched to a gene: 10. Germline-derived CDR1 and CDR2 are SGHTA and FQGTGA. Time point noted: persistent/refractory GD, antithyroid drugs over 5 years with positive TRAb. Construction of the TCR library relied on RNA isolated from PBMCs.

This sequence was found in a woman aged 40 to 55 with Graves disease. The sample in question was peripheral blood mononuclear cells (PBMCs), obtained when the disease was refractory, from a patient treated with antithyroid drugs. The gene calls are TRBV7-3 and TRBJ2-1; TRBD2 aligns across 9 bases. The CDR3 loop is CASSLAVLAGKEFF. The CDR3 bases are TGTGCCAGCAGCTTAGCGGTCCTAGCGGGAAAGGAGTTCTTC.